The 2 T cell receptor beta chains presented below share a single source sample, sequenced in a study of T cells after yellow fever vaccination. TCRdb called the 5' RACE reads again in MiXCR, with one record for every CDR3 protein. In the table there are hundreds of thousands of distinct CDR3 sequences, more than 9% of which are singletons. The specimen was PBMCs, collected on the day of the yellow fever booster vaccination. The receptor set was obtained from a young man who received the YFV17D yellow fever vaccine.

The chain joins TRBV20-1 to TRBJ2-7, with 8 bases fitting TRBD1. The CDR3 has 14 amino acids. CDR1 and CDR2 from the germline V gene are DFQATT and SNEGSKA (reference sequence). Trimming removed 3 bases from V and 0 bases from J; junction bases left unmatched: 4. CDR3 coding DNA: TGCAGTGCTAGCCGGGACAGGCTCTCCTACGAGCAGTACTTC. Amino acids: CSASRDRLSYEQYF.

Ten or more counts support this clonotype. V and J are TRBV7-2 and TRBJ2-1; D is perhaps TRBD2 (5 bases). CDR1 SGHTA and CDR2 FQGNSA come from the germline V gene. The CDR3 is made up of 14 amino acids. Trimming pared 5 bases from V and 9 bases from J, leaving 17 bases between. The CDR3 spells CASSPTLAQAEQFF. The CDR3 nucleotides read TGTGCCAGCAGCCCTACCCTAGCCCAGGCTGAGCAGTTCTTC.